A single sample is the source of the 15 T cell receptor beta chains below, sequenced in a study of blood T cell repertoires in COVID-19. Assay: immunoSEQ multiplex PCR; the TCRdb copy retains only in-frame clones and omits some. This sample has about 36,000 clones, with about three quarters found just once. Sequencing used peripheral blood. Receptor source: a man in his sixties with active COVID-19.

Comment on this clone: One junction end does not reproduce the germline sequence, and a read error may be involved. J is TRBJ2-3 and V is TRBV12-3 or TRBV12-4; 10 bases map to TRBD2. CDR3 size: 13 residues. CDR3 DNA sequence: TGTGCCAGCAGCTATAGAACCGGGACTAGCGTGGATTTT. The encoded protein is CASSYRTGTSVDF.

This sequence joins TRBV7-2 and TRBJ1-2, with D possibly matching TRBD1 (6 bases). Trimming cost V 6 bases and J 2 bases, with 7 bases left between them. The CDR3 has 12 amino acids. CDR1 and CDR2 from the germline V gene are SGHTA and FQGNSA. CDR3: CASRQGNYGYTF. The DNA of the CDR3 is TGTGCCAGCAGGCAGGGGAACTATGGCTACACCTTC.

For the CDR3, the DNA is TGTGCCAGCAGTCCCTCCTCCGTCGGGGAGCTGTTTTTT. It encodes CASSPSSVGELFF. The chain combines TRBV7-3 with TRBJ2-2; D gene ambiguous. Looked up from germline, CDR1 is SGHTA and CDR2 is FQGTGA. This CDR3 region has 13 residues. The germline V and J ends were trimmed by 6 bases and 7 bases, with 12 bases remaining between them. Full variable domain (rest looked up from reference TRBV7-3 and TRBJ2-2): GAGVSQTPSNKVTEKGKYVELRCDPISGHTALYWYRQSLGQGPEFLIYFQGTGAADDSGLPNDRFFAVRPEGSVSTLKIQRTERGDSAVYLCASSPSSVGELFFGEGSRLTVL.

The genes are TRBV6-6 and TRBJ1-3; 8 nucleotides align to TRBD1. Germline CDR1 is MNHNY and CDR2 is SVGAGI (reference sequence). Losses at the gene ends were 5 bases for V and 2 bases for J; bases not matched to a gene: 5. The CDR3 totals 15 residues. The CDR3 nucleotides read TGTGCCAGCAGTGAGGTGACAGGGGCTGGAAACACCATATATTTT. Encoded protein: CASSEVTGAGNTIYF.

J is TRBJ1-2 and V is TRBV28; 8 bases fit TRBD1. The J segment lost 6 bases and the V segment lost 8 bases, leaving 11 bases of the junction unmatched. The CDR3 consists of 14 residues. Germline values: CDR1 MDHEN, CDR2 SYDVKM. As DNA, the CDR3 is TGTGCCAGCGGCGAGGACAGGGAAGTACATGGCTACACCTTC. Its translation is CASGEDREVHGYTF.

This rearrangement joins TRBV27 to TRBJ2-3; perhaps TRBD2 as D (6 bases). Germline V lookup: CDR1 MNHEY, CDR2 SMNVEV (reference sequence). This CDR3 is 15 amino acids long. V was clipped by 5 bases and J by 3 bases, with 15 bases between them. The CDR3 nucleotides read TGTGCCAGCAGTGCTAGCGAGAAGGGGACAGATACGCAGTATTTT. Its translation is CASSASEKGTDTQYF.

This clone was seen a handful of times. The J gene is TRBJ2-1, the V gene TRBV5-1; the match to TRBD2 covers 7 bases. CDR3 size: 13 residues. The V gene's germline CDR1 is SGHRS and CDR2 YFSETQ. V shed 3 bases, J shed 6 bases, and the junction held 3 bases outside the gene matches. CDR3 loop: CASSSGGGNEQFF. The CDR3 DNA reads as TGCGCCAGCAGCTCGGGGGGTGGCAATGAGCAGTTCTTC.

This sequence joins TRBV18 and TRBJ1-1, with D unresolved. Trimming left V 4 bases short and J 1 base short, with 10 bases between. CDR1 is KGHSH, CDR2 LQKENI, per germline. The CDR3 runs 14 residues. The chain's CDR3 is CASSLLEGNTEAFF. CDR3 sequence (DNA): TGTGCCAGCTCACTTCTGGAGGGGAACACTGAAGCTTTCTTT. The full variable domain, rest sourced from reference TRBV18 and TRBJ1-1, is NAGVMQNPRHLVRRRGQEARLRCSPMKGHSHVYWYRQLPEEGLKFMVYLQKENIIDESGMPKERFSAEFPKEGPSILRIQQVVRGDSAAYFCASSLLEGNTEAFFGQGTRLTVV.

The rearrangement uses TRBV10-3 and TRBJ1-2; TRBD1 matches 7 bases. This CDR3 has 14 amino acids. From germline, CDR1 is ENHRY and CDR2 SYGVKD. Trimming removed 5 bases from V and 8 bases from J; junction bases left unmatched: 11. The CDR3 loop is CAISYRGKMSGYTF. The CDR3 coding sequence is TGTGCCATCAGTTACAGGGGCAAAATGAGCGGCTACACCTTC.

This clone was counted once. The rearrangement links TRBV6-5 to TRBJ1-5, with TRBD1 as a possible D gene (6 bases). Germline CDR1 reads MNHEY; CDR2 reads SVGAGI. Trimming took 2 bases from V and 8 from J, leaving 16 bases between them. The CDR3 extends over 15 amino acids. The CDR3 sequence: CASSYGGRPTEPQHF. The CDR3 DNA reads TGTGCCAGCAGTTACGGGGGCCGTCCCACAGAGCCCCAGCATTTT.

This sequence joins TRBV15 and TRBJ2-7; D gene ambiguous. The length of the CDR3 is 13 residues. Germline CDR1 is LNHNV and CDR2 is YYDKDF (reference sequence). V dropped 3 bases and J dropped 4 bases, with 10 bases sitting between them. The CDR3: CATSREIKYEQYF. CDR3 DNA: TGTGCCACCAGCAGGGAGATCAAATACGAGCAGTACTTC.

The V call is TRBV21-1, the J call TRBJ2-3; the table's D gene call, TRBD1, was not cross checked with the DNA. TRBV21-1 is termed a pseudogene. The CDR3 totals 15 residues. CDR3 residues: CASPTGPGGTDTQYF. Here the CDR3 DNA reads TGTGCCAGTCCTACGGGGCCAGGGGGCACAGATACGCAGTATTTT.

The chain recombines TRBV12-3 or TRBV12-4 with TRBJ1-5, with D possibly matching TRBD1 (5 bases). This CDR3 region has 13 residues. The V gene lost 7 bases and the J gene lost 9 bases, with 16 bases spanning the gap. DNA of the CDR3: TGTGCCAGCACCTGGGGGGAAGGTATGCCCCAGCATTTT. It translates to CASTWGEGMPQHF.

This clone was picked up one time. The V gene is TRBV28, the J gene TRBJ2-7, with a possible D match to TRBD2 (6 bases). The CDR3 is 13 amino acids. Germline CDR1 MDHEN, CDR2 SYDVKM. The CDR3 here is CATSGVGSYEQYF. CDR3 coding DNA: TGTGCGACTAGTGGGGTGGGCTCCTACGAGCAGTACTTC.

For this clone: Compared with germline, one end of the junction differs, possibly owing to a read error. V gene TRBV3-1 (or the pseudogene TRBV3-2) combines with J gene TRBJ2-7; no firm D call. Germline V gene sequence: CDR1 LGHDT, CDR2 YNNKEL (reference sequence). This CDR3 has 14 amino acids. The CDR3: CASSQDLLSYEQYF. The CDR3 DNA follows: TGTGCCAGCAGCCAAGATCTCCTCTCCTATGAGCAGTACTTC.